What follows are 2 T cell receptor beta chains derived from one specimen sequenced in a study of cytomegalovirus exposure and HLA in healthy donors. The PCR contained 60 Vbeta and 13 Jbeta primers. Measured with immunoSEQ multiplex PCR; TCRdb has only the in-frame clones, and not every one. The table lists 75,000 to 90,000 clones, approximately 80% of them singletons, with 3% to 3.5% in the top ten. What was sequenced was PBMCs. The receptors derive from a man aged 45-65 years in good health and CMV-seronegative.

The chain combines TRBV5-4 with TRBJ2-7, with D maybe TRBD1 (5 bases). The CDR3 length is 14 residues. Trimming took off 0 bases at V and 2 bases at J, with 9 bases between the two ends. Per germline, CDR1 SGHNT and CDR2 YYREEE (reference sequence). The CDR3 DNA is TGTGCCAGCAGCTTGGCAGGACAACCCTACGAGCAGTACTTC. It codes for CASSLAGQPYEQYF. Using reference TRBV5-4 and TRBJ2-7 for the parts outside the CDR3, the full variable domain is ETGVTQSPTHLIKTRGQQVTLRCSSQSGHNTVSWYQQALGQGPQFIFQYYREEENGRGNFPPRFSGLQFPNYSSELNVNALELDDSALYLCASSLAGQPYEQYFGPGTRLTVT.

This clone was detected only a few times. This chain connects TRBV10-3 to TRBJ1-5; possible D gene TRBD1, 5 bases. The CDR3 covers 16 residues. V lost 4 bases, J lost 1 base, and 14 bases lay in between. CDR1 and CDR2 from the germline V gene are ENHRY and SYGVKD. The CDR3 region is CAISGGAGRSNQPQHF. The CDR3 DNA reads as TGTGCCATCAGTGGCGGGGCCGGGAGAAGCAATCAGCCCCAGCATTTT.